One sample yielded the 15 T cell receptor beta chains listed below, sequenced in a study of T cell changes during pregnancy in multiple sclerosis. The table came from immunoSEQ multiplex PCR; TCRdb's copy has only in-frame clones and leaves some out. Of 70,000 or so clones in the sample, 90% to 95% were seen once. Sequencing used peripheral blood, obtained in the third trimester of pregnancy. These receptors were collected from a female donor in good health, enrolled as a control in a pregnancy study.

The gene calls are TRBV18 and TRBJ2-1, with 10 bases fitting TRBD2. The V gene's germline CDR1 is KGHSH and CDR2 LQKENI. J was trimmed by 5 bases and V by 1 base; bases with no gene match: 11. The CDR3 loop spans 18 amino acids. The CDR3 DNA reads as TGTGCCAGCTCACCACAAGCGGTCCCTAGCGGGGGTAACAATGAGCAGTTCTTC. Its protein is CASSPQAVPSGGNNEQFF. Based on the CDR3 plus reference TRBV18 and TRBJ2-1, the full variable domain is NAGVMQNPRHLVRRRGQEARLRCSPMKGHSHVYWYRQLPEEGLKFMVYLQKENIIDESGMPKERFSAEFPKEGPSILRIQQVVRGDSAAYFCASSPQAVPSGGNNEQFFGPGTRLTVL.

Only one count was recorded for this clone. The V gene is TRBV29-1, the J gene TRBJ2-7; TRBD2 aligns across 14 bases. This CDR3 is built from 17 residues. CDR1 and CDR2 (germline): SQVTM, ANQGSEA. V lost 1 base to trimming and J lost 3 bases; unmatched junction nucleotides: 8. As DNA, the CDR3 is TGCAGCGTTGAAGGGGCTGGGACTAGCGGGAGTATCTACGAGCAGTACTTC. This translates into CSVEGAGTSGSIYEQYF.

CDR3 in DNA: TGTGCCAGCAGCTTAAGGACAGGAGCCACCCAACTTTCGAACACTGAAGCTTTCTTT. Its protein is CASSLRTGATQLSNTEAFF. The chain carries TRBV7-8 and TRBJ1-1, with 7 bases that match TRBD1. CDR3 length: 19 amino acids. Trimming cost V 2 bases and J 1 base; bases outside gene matches: 16. Germline CDR1 is SGHVS and CDR2 is FQNEAQ.

The V gene is TRBV5-4, the J gene TRBJ2-1; D perhaps matches TRBD2 (6 bases). There are 15 residues in the CDR3. With 0 bases removed from V and 0 bases from J, the gap between germline ends came to 7 bases. The germline CDR1 and CDR2 sequences are SGHNT and YYREEE (reference sequence). Here the CDR3 reads CASSLELASYNEQFF. DNA of the CDR3: TGTGCCAGCAGCTTGGAACTAGCCTCCTACAATGAGCAGTTCTTC.

The rearrangement joins TRBV7-2 to TRBJ2-3; D is undetermined. The CDR3 runs 14 residues. V lost 5 bases, J lost 1 base, and 10 bases lay in between. Germline assignment: CDR1 SGHTA and CDR2 FQGNSA. CDR3 in DNA: TGTGCCAGCAGCGACCGCCGGGGCACAGATACGCAGTATTTT. This sequence encodes CASSDRRGTDTQYF. The variable domain in full, with the rest retrieved from reference TRBV7-2 and TRBJ2-3, is GAGVSQSPSNKVTEKGKDVELRCDPISGHTALYWYRQSLGQGLEFLIYFQGNSAPDKSGLPSDRFSAERTGGSVSTLTIQRTQQEDSAVYLCASSDRRGTDTQYFGPGTRLTVL.

V is TRBV5-1 and J is TRBJ2-7, with 7 bases matching TRBD1. CDR1 is SGHRS, CDR2 YFSETQ, per germline. This CDR3 comprises 15 residues. V lost 1 base, J lost 4 bases, and 8 bases stayed unmatched. CDR3 nucleotide sequence: TGCGCCAGCAGCTTGTCAGTGGGACAGCAATACGAGCAGTACTTC. Translation gives CASSLSVGQQYEQYF.

V is TRBV16 and J is TRBJ1-3, with D hard to call. V lost 4 bases, J lost 2 bases, and 9 bases lay in between. The CDR3 is 14 residues long. Germline-derived CDR1 and CDR2 are KGHSY and FQNENV. CDR3 sequence reads: CASSPTVAGNTIYF. For the CDR3, the DNA is TGTGCCAGCAGCCCCACCGTAGCTGGAAACACCATATATTTT. Variable domain in full (rest from reference TRBV16 and TRBJ1-3): GEEVAQTPKHLVRGEGQKAKLYCAPIKGHSYVFWYQQVLKNEFKFLISFQNENVFDETGMPKERFSAKCLPNSPCSLEIQATKLEDSAVYFCASSPTVAGNTIYFGEGSWLTVV.

The CDR3 bases are TGTGCCAGTAGTATAGGCAGTGGCTACACCTTC. Translation: CASSIGSGYTF. This chain links TRBV19 with TRBJ1-2, with D hard to call. The CDR3 has 11 residues. V shed 1 base and J shed 7 bases, with 4 bases lying between them. Germline loops: CDR1 LNHDA, CDR2 SQIVND (reference sequence).

The V gene is TRBV5-4, the J gene TRBJ2-3; tentative D call: TRBD1 (6 bases). The CDR3 runs to 15 residues. Germline loops: CDR1 SGHNT, CDR2 YYREEE (reference sequence). The V and J ends lost 1 base and 3 bases respectively, with 12 bases between them. The CDR3 DNA reads TGTGCCAGCAGCTTGTCAACAGGGCTGACAGATACGCAGTATTTT. Its protein is CASSLSTGLTDTQYF.

V gene TRBV4-1 combines with J gene TRBJ2-2; D is perhaps TRBD2 (7 bases). CDR1 and CDR2 from the germline V gene are MGHRA and YSYEKL. Trimming took 3 bases from V and 6 from J, leaving 14 bases between them. The CDR3 covers 15 residues. The CDR3 nucleotides read TGCGCCAGCAGCCAGAGAGGGGGGGGGCCCGGGGAGCTGTTTTTT. It codes for CASSQRGGGPGELFF.

J is TRBJ2-3 and V is TRBV2; 14 positions match TRBD2. The length of the CDR3 is 16 residues. The germline V gene encodes CDR1 SNHLY and CDR2 FYNNEI. Germline trimming cut 7 bases from V and 0 bases from J; bases unmatched to any gene: 3. This chain's CDR3 is CASTGTSGGSTDTQYF. DNA of the CDR3: TGTGCCAGCACCGGGACTAGCGGGGGTAGCACAGATACGCAGTATTTT.

The chain links TRBV19 to TRBJ1-5; TRBD1 agrees at 9 bases. The V gene's germline CDR1 is LNHDA and CDR2 SQIVND (reference sequence). With 3 bases clipped from V and 1 base from J, the junction kept 7 bases outside the gene matches. There are 17 residues in the CDR3. CDR3 sequence reads: CASSIEPQGASNQPQHF. The CDR3 DNA sequence: TGTGCCAGTAGTATCGAACCACAGGGGGCAAGCAATCAGCCCCAGCATTTT.

The V gene is TRBV25-1, the J gene TRBJ2-5; a possible D gene is TRBD1 (6 bases). The CDR3 spans 16 residues. Germline CDR1 MGHDK, CDR2 SYGVNS. The V gene lost 7 bases and the J gene lost 4 bases, with 22 bases spanning the gap. As DNA, the CDR3 is TGTGCCAGCACCCACAATGTGGGGCAGGGGCCAGAGACCCAGTACTTC. Translation: CASTHNVGQGPETQYF.

This clone was counted a single time. CDR3 residues: CASSSIRDSLRYGYTF. The DNA of the CDR3 is TGTGCCAGCAGCTCGATCCGGGACAGCCTTCGCTATGGCTACACCTTC. The rearrangement links TRBV11-2 to TRBJ1-2; the match to TRBD1 covers 7 bases. The germline CDR1 and CDR2 sequences are SGHAT and FQNNGV. The CDR3 is 16 residues long. The J segment lost 4 bases and the V segment lost 4 bases, leaving 12 bases of the junction unmatched.

This clone came up a few times. The CDR3 spells CASSPTSRPYYGYTF. CDR3 bases: TGTGCCAGCAGCCCCACTTCCAGGCCTTACTATGGCTACACCTTC. The genes are TRBV9 and TRBJ1-2; D ambiguous. CDR1 is SGDLS, CDR2 YYNGEE, per germline. V lost 4 bases and J 3 bases, leaving 16 bases between the germline ends. The CDR3 has 15 amino acids.